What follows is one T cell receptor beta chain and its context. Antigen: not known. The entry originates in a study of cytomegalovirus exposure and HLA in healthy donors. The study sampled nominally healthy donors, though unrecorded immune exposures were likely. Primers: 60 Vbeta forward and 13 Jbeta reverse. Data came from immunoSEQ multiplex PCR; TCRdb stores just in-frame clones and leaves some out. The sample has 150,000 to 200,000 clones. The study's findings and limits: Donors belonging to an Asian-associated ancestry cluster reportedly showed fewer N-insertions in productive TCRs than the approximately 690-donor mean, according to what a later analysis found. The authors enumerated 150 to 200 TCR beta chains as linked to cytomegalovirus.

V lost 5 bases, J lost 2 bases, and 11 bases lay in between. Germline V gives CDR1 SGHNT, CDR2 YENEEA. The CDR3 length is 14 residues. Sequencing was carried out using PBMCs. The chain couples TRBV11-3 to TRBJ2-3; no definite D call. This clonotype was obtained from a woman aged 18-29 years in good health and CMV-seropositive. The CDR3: CASSEHVITDTQYF. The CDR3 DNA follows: TGTGCCAGCAGCGAGCATGTAATCACAGATACGCAGTATTTT.